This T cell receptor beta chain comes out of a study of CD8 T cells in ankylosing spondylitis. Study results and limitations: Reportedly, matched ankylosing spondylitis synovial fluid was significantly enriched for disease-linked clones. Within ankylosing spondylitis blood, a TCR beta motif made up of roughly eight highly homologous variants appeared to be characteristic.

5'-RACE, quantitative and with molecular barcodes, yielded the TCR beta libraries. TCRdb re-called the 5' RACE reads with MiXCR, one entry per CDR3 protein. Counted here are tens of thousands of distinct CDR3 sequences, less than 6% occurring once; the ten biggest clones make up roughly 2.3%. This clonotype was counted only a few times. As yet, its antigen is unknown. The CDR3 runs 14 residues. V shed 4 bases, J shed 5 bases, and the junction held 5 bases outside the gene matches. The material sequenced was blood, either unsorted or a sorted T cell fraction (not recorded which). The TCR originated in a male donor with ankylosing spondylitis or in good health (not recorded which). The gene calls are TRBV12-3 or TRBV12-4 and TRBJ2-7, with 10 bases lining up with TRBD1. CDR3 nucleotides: TGTGCCAGCAGTTCCGGGACAGGGGTAGACGAGCAGTACTTC. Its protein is CASSSGTGVDEQYF.